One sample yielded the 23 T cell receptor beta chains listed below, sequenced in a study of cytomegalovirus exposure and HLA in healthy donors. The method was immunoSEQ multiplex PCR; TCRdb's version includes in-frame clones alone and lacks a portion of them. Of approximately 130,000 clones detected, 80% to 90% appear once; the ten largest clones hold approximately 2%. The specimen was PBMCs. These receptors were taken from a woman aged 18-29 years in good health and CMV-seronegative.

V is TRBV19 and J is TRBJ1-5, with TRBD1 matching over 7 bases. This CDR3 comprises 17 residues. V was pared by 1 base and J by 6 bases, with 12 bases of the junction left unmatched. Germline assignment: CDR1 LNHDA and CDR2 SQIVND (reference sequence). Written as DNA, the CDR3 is TGTGCCAGTAGTATAGTTGGGGTCGGCAGGGGGGCTCAGCCCCAGCATTTT. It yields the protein CASSIVGVGRGAQPQHF. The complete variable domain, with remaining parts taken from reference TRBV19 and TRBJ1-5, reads DGGITQSPKYLFRKEGQNVTLSCEQNLNHDAMYWYRQDPGQGLRLIYYSQIVNDFQKGDIAEGYSVSREKKESFPLTVTSAQKNPTAFYLCASSIVGVGRGAQPQHFGDGTRLSIL.

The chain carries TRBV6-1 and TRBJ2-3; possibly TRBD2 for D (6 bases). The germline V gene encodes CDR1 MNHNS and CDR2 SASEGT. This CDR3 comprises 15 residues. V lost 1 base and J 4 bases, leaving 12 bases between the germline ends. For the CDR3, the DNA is TGTGCCAGCAGTGAAGTGGCTGCGGGGCCAGATACGCAGTATTTT. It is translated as CASSEVAAGPDTQYF.

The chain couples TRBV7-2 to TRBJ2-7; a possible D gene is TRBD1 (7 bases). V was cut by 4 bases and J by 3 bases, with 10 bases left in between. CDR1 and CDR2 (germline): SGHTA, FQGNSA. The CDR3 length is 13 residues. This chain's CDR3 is CASSSQGGYEQYF. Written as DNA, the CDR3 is TGTGCCAGCAGCTCGCAGGGGGGCTACGAGCAGTACTTC.

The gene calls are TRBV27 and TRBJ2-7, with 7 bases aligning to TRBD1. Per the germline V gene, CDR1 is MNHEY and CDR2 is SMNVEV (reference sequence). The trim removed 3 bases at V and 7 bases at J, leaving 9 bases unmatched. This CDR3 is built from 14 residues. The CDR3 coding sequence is TGTGCCAGCAGTTTTGGGAACAGGGGATGGGAGCAGTACTTC. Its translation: CASSFGNRGWEQYF.

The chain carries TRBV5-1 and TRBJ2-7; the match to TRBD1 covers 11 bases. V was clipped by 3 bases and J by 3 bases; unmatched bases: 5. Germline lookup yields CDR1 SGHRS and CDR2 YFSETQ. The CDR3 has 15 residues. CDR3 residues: CASSSEGTGGYEQYF. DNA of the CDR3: TGCGCCAGCAGCTCGGAAGGGACAGGGGGCTACGAGCAGTACTTC.

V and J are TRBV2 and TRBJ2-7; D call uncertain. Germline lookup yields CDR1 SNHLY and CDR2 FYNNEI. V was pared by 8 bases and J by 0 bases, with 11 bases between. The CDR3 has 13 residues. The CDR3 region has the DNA TGTGCCAGCCTACCCCACCGCTCCTACGAGCAGTACTTC. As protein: CASLPHRSYEQYF.

The CDR3 loop is CASSPPFSRSHTDTQYF. CDR3 nucleotides: TGTGCCAGCTCACCACCGTTTAGCCGCTCCCACACAGATACGCAGTATTTT. The genes are TRBV18 and TRBJ2-3; no clear D. Looked up from germline, CDR1 is KGHSH and CDR2 is LQKENI. The ends were cut back, 0 bases at V and 2 bases at J, with 15 bases in the middle. The CDR3 covers 17 residues. The full variable domain, rest sourced from reference TRBV18 and TRBJ2-3, is NAGVMQNPRHLVRRRGQEARLRCSPMKGHSHVYWYRQLPEEGLKFMVYLQKENIIDESGMPKERFSAEFPKEGPSILRIQQVVRGDSAAYFCASSPPFSRSHTDTQYFGPGTRLTVL.

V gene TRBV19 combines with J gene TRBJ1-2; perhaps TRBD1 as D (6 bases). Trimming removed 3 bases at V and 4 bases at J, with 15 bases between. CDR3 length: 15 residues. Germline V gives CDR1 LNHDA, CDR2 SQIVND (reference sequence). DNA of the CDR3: TGTGCCAGTAGTATGGGGGCAGCCGGTAGCTATGGCTACACCTTC. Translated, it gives CASSMGAAGSYGYTF.

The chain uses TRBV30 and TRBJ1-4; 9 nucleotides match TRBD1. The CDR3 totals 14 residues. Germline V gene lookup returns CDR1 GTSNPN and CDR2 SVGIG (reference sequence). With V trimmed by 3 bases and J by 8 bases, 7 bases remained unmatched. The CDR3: CAWRDRGKGEKLFF. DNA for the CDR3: TGTGCCTGGAGGGACAGGGGAAAGGGGGAAAAACTGTTTTTT.

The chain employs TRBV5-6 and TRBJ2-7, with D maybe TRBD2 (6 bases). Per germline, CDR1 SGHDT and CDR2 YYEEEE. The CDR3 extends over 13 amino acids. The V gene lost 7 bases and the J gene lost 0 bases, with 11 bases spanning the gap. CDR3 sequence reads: CASRRGISYEQYF. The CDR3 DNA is TGTGCCAGCCGCCGGGGGATCTCCTACGAGCAGTACTTC.

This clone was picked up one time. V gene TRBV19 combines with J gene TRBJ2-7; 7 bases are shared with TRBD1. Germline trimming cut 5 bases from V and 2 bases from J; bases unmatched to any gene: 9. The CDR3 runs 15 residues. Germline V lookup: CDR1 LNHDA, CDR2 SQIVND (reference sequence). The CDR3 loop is CASSLASTGTYEQYF. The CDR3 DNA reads TGTGCCAGTAGTCTCGCGTCGACAGGGACCTACGAGCAGTACTTC.

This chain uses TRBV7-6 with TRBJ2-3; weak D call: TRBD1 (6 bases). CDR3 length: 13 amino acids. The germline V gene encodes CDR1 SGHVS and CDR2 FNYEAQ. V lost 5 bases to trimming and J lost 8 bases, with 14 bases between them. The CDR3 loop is CASSAGVGSTQYF. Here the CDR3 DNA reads TGTGCCAGCAGCGCAGGGGTGGGGAGTACGCAGTATTTT.

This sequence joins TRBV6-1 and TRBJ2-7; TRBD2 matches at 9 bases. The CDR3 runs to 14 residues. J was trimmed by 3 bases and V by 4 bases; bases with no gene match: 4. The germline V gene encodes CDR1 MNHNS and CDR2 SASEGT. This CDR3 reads CASSGAGGYYEQYF. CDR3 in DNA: TGTGCCAGCAGTGGAGCGGGGGGTTACTACGAGCAGTACTTC.

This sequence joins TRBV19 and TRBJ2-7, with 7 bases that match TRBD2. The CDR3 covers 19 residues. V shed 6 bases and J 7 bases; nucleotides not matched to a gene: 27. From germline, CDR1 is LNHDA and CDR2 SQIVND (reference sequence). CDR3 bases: TGTGCCAGTAGCCGGGGGTCCTCCGGGACTACCGTCGTCTTGAATGAGCAGTACTTC. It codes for CASSRGSSGTTVVLNEQYF.

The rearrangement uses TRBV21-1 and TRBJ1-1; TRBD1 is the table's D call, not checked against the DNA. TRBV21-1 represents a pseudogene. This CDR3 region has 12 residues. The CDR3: CASILQGSEAFF. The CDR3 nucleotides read TGTGCCAGCATCTTACAGGGGTCTGAAGCTTTCTTT.

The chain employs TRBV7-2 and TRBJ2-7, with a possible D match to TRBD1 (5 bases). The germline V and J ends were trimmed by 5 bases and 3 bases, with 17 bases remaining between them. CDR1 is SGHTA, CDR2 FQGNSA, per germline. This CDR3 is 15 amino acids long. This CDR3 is CASSPQGGLVYEQYF. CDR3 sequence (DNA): TGTGCCAGCAGCCCTCAGGGTGGGTTGGTCTACGAGCAGTACTTC.

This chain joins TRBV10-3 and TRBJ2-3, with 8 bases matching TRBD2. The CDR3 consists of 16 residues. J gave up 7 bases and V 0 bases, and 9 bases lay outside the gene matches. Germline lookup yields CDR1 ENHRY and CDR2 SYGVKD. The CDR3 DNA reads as TGTGCCATCAGTGAGTCCGGGGGGGCCGCATTGAATACGCAGTATTTT. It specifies CAISESGGAALNTQYF.

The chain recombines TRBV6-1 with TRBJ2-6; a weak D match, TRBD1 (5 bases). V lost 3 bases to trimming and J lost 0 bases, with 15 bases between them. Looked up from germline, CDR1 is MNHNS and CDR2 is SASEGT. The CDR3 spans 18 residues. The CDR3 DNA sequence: TGTGCCAGCAGTGATGGGGCAGGATCCTACTCTGGGGCCAACGTCCTGACTTTC. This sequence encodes CASSDGAGSYSGANVLTF.

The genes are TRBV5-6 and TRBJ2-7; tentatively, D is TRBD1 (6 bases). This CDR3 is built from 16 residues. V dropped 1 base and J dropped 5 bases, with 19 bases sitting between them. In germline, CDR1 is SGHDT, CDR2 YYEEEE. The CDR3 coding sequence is TGTGCCAGCAGCTTGATGTTTACAGGGTTAAGCCACGAGCAGTACTTC. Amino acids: CASSLMFTGLSHEQYF.

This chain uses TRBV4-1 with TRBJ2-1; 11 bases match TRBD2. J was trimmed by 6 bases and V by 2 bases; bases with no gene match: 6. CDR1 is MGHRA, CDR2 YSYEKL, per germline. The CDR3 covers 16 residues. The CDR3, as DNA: TGCGCCAGCAGCCAACCAACTAGCGGGGGTGGCAATGAGCAGTTCTTC. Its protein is CASSQPTSGGGNEQFF.

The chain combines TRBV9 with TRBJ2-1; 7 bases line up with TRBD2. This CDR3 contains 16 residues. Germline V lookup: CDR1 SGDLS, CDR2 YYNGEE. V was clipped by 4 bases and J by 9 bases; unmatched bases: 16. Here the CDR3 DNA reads TGTGCCAGCAGCCCAAGGGGAGGGACTTCAGGCGGTGAGCAGTTCTTC. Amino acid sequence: CASSPRGGTSGGEQFF. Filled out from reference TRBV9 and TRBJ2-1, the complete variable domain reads DSGVTQTPKHLITATGQRVTLRCSPRSGDLSVYWYQQSLDQGLQFLIQYYNGEERAKGNILERFSAQQFPDLHSELNLSSLELGDSALYFCASSPRGGTSGGEQFFGPGTRLTVL.

The CDR3 DNA is TGTGCCAGCAACCGGGGGGGAGGGACCTATGGCTACACCTTC. This gives the protein CASNRGGGTYGYTF. The genes are TRBV28 and TRBJ1-2; the D gene is possibly TRBD1 (5 bases). CDR1 is MDHEN, CDR2 SYDVKM, per germline. Deletions cut 7 bases from V and 4 bases from J, with 16 bases between. This CDR3 has 14 amino acids.

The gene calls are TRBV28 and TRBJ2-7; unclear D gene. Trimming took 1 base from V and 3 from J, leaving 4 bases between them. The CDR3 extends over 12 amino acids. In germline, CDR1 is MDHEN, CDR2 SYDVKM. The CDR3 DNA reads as TGTGCCAGCAGTTTATTTTACTACGAGCAGTACTTC. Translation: CASSLFYYEQYF.